This TCR beta chain came from a study of T cells in tuberculosis. V gave up 6 bases and J gave up 4 bases, with 12 bases separating them. Germline loops: CDR1 MDHEN, CDR2 SYDVKM. CDR3 size: 13 residues. Cells were sorted from thawed PBMC rested overnight and stained with GMM-loaded CD1B tetramer, viability dye and anti-CD3. C32 glucose monomycolate from Rhodococcus equi was loaded onto the CD1B tetramers. CD14-expressing monocytes were removed from PBMC before cryopreservation and sorting. Data came from immunoSEQ multiplex PCR; TCRdb stores just in-frame clones and leaves some out. This table has around 60,000 clones, under 90% appearing once.

The source is an adult woman with latent tuberculosis. This chain uses TRBV28 with TRBJ1-2; the D gene is possibly TRBD1 (5 bases). The source material was CD1b-GMM tetramer-negative cells sorted from PBMCs. DNA for the CDR3: TGTGCCAGCAGGGTCGGGCAGGGCTATGGCTACACCTTC. Amino acids: CASRVGQGYGYTF.